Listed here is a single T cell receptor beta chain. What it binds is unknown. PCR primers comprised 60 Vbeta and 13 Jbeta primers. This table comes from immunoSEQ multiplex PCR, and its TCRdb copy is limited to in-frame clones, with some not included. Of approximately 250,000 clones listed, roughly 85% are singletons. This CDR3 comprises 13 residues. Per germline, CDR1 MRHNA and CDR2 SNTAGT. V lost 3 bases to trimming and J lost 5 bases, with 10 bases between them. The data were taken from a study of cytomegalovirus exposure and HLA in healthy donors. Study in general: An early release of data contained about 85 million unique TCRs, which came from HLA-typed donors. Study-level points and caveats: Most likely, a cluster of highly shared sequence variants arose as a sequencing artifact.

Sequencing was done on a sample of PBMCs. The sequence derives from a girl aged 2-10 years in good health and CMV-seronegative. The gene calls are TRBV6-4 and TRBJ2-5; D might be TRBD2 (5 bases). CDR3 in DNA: TGTGCCAGCAGTGAGGCGGGCGGGGAGACCCAGTACTTC. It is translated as CASSEAGGETQYF.